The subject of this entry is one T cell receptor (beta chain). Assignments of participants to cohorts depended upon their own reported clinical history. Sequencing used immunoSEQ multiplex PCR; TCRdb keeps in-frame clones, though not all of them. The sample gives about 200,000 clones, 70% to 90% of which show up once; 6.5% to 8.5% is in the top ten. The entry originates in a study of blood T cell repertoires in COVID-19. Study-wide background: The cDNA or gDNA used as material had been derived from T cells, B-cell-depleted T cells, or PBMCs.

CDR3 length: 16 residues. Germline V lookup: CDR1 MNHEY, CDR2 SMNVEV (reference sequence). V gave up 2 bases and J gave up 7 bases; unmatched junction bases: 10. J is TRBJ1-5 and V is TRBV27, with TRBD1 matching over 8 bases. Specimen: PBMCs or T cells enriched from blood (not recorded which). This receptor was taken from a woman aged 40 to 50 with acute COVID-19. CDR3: CASSLLTPDRGQPQHF. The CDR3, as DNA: TGTGCCAGCAGTTTACTTACTCCCGACAGGGGACAGCCCCAGCATTTT.